This T cell receptor (beta chain) was observed in a study of blood T cell repertoires in COVID-19 (dated by TCRdb to the early 2020s). With regard to the full study: Samples from collaborators originated in the United States, Italy and Spain and spanned both the acute and convalescent phases of COVID-19. The material from the prospective study consisted of cDNA or gDNA derived from T cells, B-cell-depleted T cells, or PBMCs. The samples were drawn from two sources: the first 160 participants of the ongoing ImmuneRACE study, and approximately 1,300 subjects contributed by 6 global collaborators. The repertoires were released in a freely available public database meant as a resource for research on the immune response to SARS-CoV-2. A de-identified subject ID, COVID-19 status, age in years and sex were almost always included in the sample metadata. Deeply sampled blood TCRbeta repertoires from subjects exposed to, actively infected with, or recovered from COVID-19 were included in the dataset. Where available, HLA class I and class II types were taken from metadata supplied by the sample provider and were not determined by assay-based typing. General findings and caveats noted by the study authors: The amount of clinical and demographic metadata varied by source and participant and was provided uncurated.

The immunoSEQ Assay, a bias-controlled multiplex PCR, was used to amplify TCRbeta CDR3 regions from genomic DNA. The authors' analysis ran thus. Nucleated cell counts per sample were estimated from amplification of reference gene primers within the assay. To quantify the absolute abundance of each unique TCRbeta CDR3 rearrangement, sequence reads were collapsed and filtered. Productive Simpson clonality was computed per sample as the square root of Simpson's diversity index over productive rearrangements. The clones in this table, taken by TCRdb from immuneACCESS, are in-frame only. Not every clone is retained; where verified, under half of the shortfall comes from an unresolved V gene, and the cause of the rest is unknown. Clone size and the V and J calls come from that table; the DNA yielded D and trimming. The sample table contains approximately 120,000 clones; only one count was recorded for around 70% of them. The ten most abundant clones make up over 5.5% of the sample.

One collaborating source in Seattle enrolled patients while the patients were actively infected and followed the patients over time throughout the course of disease. Whole blood was collected in K2EDTA tubes by collaborating institutions according to the institutions' own protocols. Collaborator samples were shipped for TCRbeta analysis as frozen whole blood, isolated PBMCs, or DNA extracted from either sample type. A note on this clone: The target of this receptor is not known. Within one base of it there is no much larger clone, and no base qualities were kept.

From a lookup of the germline V gene, CDR1 and CDR2 are SGHAT and FQNNGV. V is reduced by 2 bases and J by 4 bases, leaving a spacing of 13 bases between them. The CDR3 contains 15 residues, cysteine and phenylalanine counted. Only the CDR3 region is kept as DNA, spanning 45 bases read in frame from base 1. The rearrangement combines TRBV11-2 with TRBJ2-3, with TRBD2 tentatively as D gene (5 bases match). The material sequenced was peripheral blood. The clonotype comes from a man at least 80 years old with COVID-19, enrolled during active disease. The sequenced DNA: TGTGCCAGCAGCTTACGACTACGCCCCGCAGATACGCAGTATTTT. It codes for CASSLRLRPADTQYF.